This entry is about one TCR beta chain. Its antigen is not identified. The data derive from a study of cytomegalovirus exposure and HLA in healthy donors. Study-wide points: When the data were analyzed later, several of the most significant clusters appeared to be linked to common viral pathogens. Productive rates of about 87% or about 30% were seen for most TCR beta V segments in an earlier analysis.

V lost 1 base, J lost 2 bases, and 8 bases lay in between. The CDR3 contains 14 residues. Germline lookup yields CDR1 SGHNT and CDR2 YENEEA. With 60 Vbeta and 13 Jbeta primers, the PCR was carried out. Authors' analysis steps: Later reanalysis found around 84 million unique TCR beta chains, around 9.9 million of them shared. The assay was immunoSEQ multiplex PCR, and TCRdb's table has in-frame clones only and misses some. Clonal size and the V and J genes are those of that table, whereas D and trimming came from the DNA. The sample has around 67,000 clones; about 60% are singletons. V usage is TRBV11-3 and J usage is TRBJ1-1; unclear D gene. The TCR comes from a woman aged 50 to 60 in good health and CMV-seronegative. Sequencing was done on a sample of PBMCs. This CDR3 is CASSLVGDNTEAFF. CDR3 coding DNA: TGTGCCAGCAGCTTAGTCGGAGATAACACTGAAGCTTTCTTT.